This record looks at one TCR beta chain sequence and its context. Alongside a J-beta primer mix, a sample-barcoded 5' primer served in a second PCR lasting roughly 6 to 11 cycles. A single record per CDR3 protein comes from TCRdb applying MiXCR to the 5' RACE reads. The repertoire holds over 1.5 million distinct CDR3 sequences, with about 50% as singletons. The CDR3 has 13 residues. V gave up 6 bases and J gave up 5 bases, with 13 bases separating them. These data are taken from a study of blood T cells in healthy people across ages. The genes are TRBV12-3 or TRBV12-4 and TRBJ1-1; maybe TRBD1 (6 bases). Sequenced material: blood. This receptor was obtained from a woman aged 40 to 55 in good health. The CDR3 nucleotides read TGTGCCAGCAGCCCGACAGGCGAAACTGAAGCTTTCTTT. Amino acids: CASSPTGETEAFF.